This T cell receptor (beta chain) is from a study of Ad26.COV2.S vaccination and SARS-CoV-2 variants. On the study more broadly: Donor joined the COV1001 Ad26.COV2.S trial arm. The study's findings and limits: The study found similar non-spike TCR breadth in vaccine and placebo recipients.

Clones were sequenced by immunoSEQ multiplex PCR, and TCRdb holds only the in-frame ones, with some missing. The sample yields 350,000 to 400,000 clones, 89% seen once. For this clone: Its target is unknown.

Treatment of the sample: roughly 20 received Ad26.COV2.S at low or high dose, single or two shots; several received placebo; per-sample allocation not given. Day 63 after the first vaccine or placebo injection was the time point for sampling. An Ad26 vector carrying the Wuhan-strain SARS-CoV-2 spike served as the vaccine. The CDR3 loop spans 14 amino acids. The germline gives CDR1 SGHTA, CDR2 FQGNSA. Trimming removed 1 base at V and 5 bases at J, with 11 bases between. The chain uses TRBV7-2 and TRBJ2-5; D assignment may be TRBD1 or TRBD2 (5 bases each). The TCR comes from a person aged 18-65 years who received the Ad26.COV2.S COVID-19 vaccine or a placebo. The material was peripheral blood, obtained in a trial of Ad26.COV2.S vaccine versus placebo. The DNA for the CDR3 is TGTGCCAGCAGCTTAGTCGGGGCCTTGGAGACCCAGTACTTC. Its protein is CASSLVGALETQYF.